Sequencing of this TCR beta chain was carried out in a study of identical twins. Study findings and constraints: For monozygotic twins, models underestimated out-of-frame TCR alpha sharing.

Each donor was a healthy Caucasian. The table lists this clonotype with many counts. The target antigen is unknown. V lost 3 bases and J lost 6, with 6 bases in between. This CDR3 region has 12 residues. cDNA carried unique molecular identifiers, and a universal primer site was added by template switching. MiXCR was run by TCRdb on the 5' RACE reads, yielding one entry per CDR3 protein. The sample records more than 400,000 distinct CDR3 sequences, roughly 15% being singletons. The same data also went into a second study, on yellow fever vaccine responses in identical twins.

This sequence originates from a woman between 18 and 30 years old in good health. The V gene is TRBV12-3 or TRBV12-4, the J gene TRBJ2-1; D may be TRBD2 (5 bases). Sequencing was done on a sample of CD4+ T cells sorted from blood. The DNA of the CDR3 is TGTGCCAGCAGTTTCGAGGGCAATGAGCAGTTCTTC. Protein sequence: CASSFEGNEQFF.